The text below deals with one TCR beta chain. This clone occurred once. The antigen it recognizes is unknown. Base qualities were left out, and no much larger clone turns up one base away. This sample is part of a study of shared clonotypes between healthy human individuals (dated by TCRdb to about 2020). For context, the study as a whole: The cohort included three men and a couple of women between 18 and 49 years of age. Per donor, three plates each were used for CD4 naive and CD4 memory, two for CD8 naive, and one for CD8 memory. The study deeply sequenced blood TCR repertoires of five healthy adults to estimate repertoire size and the extent of clonotype sharing between individuals. Different laboratories and diverse techniques were used to prepare libraries and sequence TCR repertoires, to increase sequencing depth and limit assay-specific biases. Each donor's leukapheresis produced roughly between roughly 0.85 and 9.5 billion PBMCs. The investigation overall reported the following: Naive subsets generally had larger estimated clonotype richness than memory subsets. Compared with non-shared clonotypes, clonotypes shared by all four sorted-subset donors had higher generation probabilities. Because the study included a small number of donors, the genetic and exposure-history diversity represented was limited. Based on pairwise subsampling, the degree of clonotype sharing among donors was expected to be affected by sequencing depth. Sampling was restricted to blood, and TCR repertoires in tissues likely differ from the TCR repertoires found in blood. Approximately 5% of naive CD4, 3.5% of naive CD8, 2.3% of memory CD4, and less than 0.45% of memory CD8 clonotypes were shared across several donors. Incomplete sequencing was indicated by rarefaction of sorted-subset datasets, despite the large sequencing depth.

Using the deep immunoSEQ assay, multiplex PCR amplified TCR CDR3 regions from genomic DNA. Genomic DNA extracted from each cell subset was distributed evenly over all wells of several immunoSEQ 96-well plates, and each plate served as one replicate. Each replicate PCR for sorted subsets received around 200 ng genomic DNA, equal to tens of thousands of T cell genomes. Purified libraries were quantified with a Qubit 3.0 fluorometer, sized on a Bioanalyzer 2100, and re-quantified with the KAPA Library Quantification kit. A separate single-read 150-cycle Illumina NextSeq 550 flow cell was used to sequence each immunoSEQ 96-well plate. The authors' pipeline ran thus. Because the immunoSEQ output included only junctional sequences and no quality scores, the filtering could not be the same as the filtering used for full-length reads. Sequences were annotated with PyIR, a Python wrapper for IgBLAST v1.9, using IMGT germline references to assign V/J genes and CDR3. Any read was removed if the V/J assignment was weak (E-value above 1e-6), the CDR3 was missing, or the read contained stop codons, out-of-frame junctions, or ambiguous translated residues. A V3J clonotype was defined by an identical inferred V gene, J gene, and CDR3 amino acid sequence. Percentage overlap between repertoires was calculated by dividing the number of shared unique clonotypes by the size of the smaller repertoire. Three approaches were used to assess repertoire richness: RTK rarefaction, the Chao1 estimator, and Recon v2.1 estimates of unobserved clonotypes. Generation probabilities for all TCRbeta clonotypes obtained by the gDNA method from a handful of donors were computed using OLGA. TCRdb holds this immuneACCESS table with in-frame rearrangements only. Some clones are missing; in checked studies, unresolved V genes explain under half, and the rest has no known cause. Clone size and V and J calls were adopted from that table, with D and trimming inferred from the DNA. The sample table shows a few million clones, and 90% to 96% are seen once. Of the sample, over 0.1% falls within the top ten clones.

Healthy HIV-negative adults with no recently reported acute infections or vaccinations were included as donors. All donors were Caucasian adults living in Nashville, Tennessee, USA. CD4+ T cells were enriched by magnetic negative selection; naive cells were then positively selected on CD45RA, and the negative fraction formed the memory subset. After blood collection by leukapheresis, PBMCs were isolated using Ficoll-Histopaque density gradient centrifugation and then cryopreserved in the vapor phase of liquid nitrogen. Purity and quantity of every magnetically sorted T cell population were checked by analytical flow cytometry. Genomic DNA was isolated from each sorted fraction and quantified by UV absorbance on a Nanodrop 2000c. The CDR3 goes from the cysteine to the phenylalanine over 17 residues. This entry keeps only the CDR3 DNA: 51 bases, framed from base 1. CDR1 and CDR2 (SGHTA, FQGNSA) derive from the germline V gene. Relative to germline, V is missing 1 base and J is missing 3 bases, with 11 bases of the junction outside any gene match.

The clonotype was recovered from a man aged 18-30 years in good health. Sequencing was carried out using naive CD4+ T cells sorted from blood. The label giving this sample's cell subset or site can be read as: CD45RA+ positively selected. The rearranged chain carries TRBV7-2 and TRBJ2-7, and 8 junction bases match TRBD2. The nucleotide sequence is given as TGTGCCAGCAGCTTAGTGAGCGGGGGCCCAGTGGGCTACGAGCAGTACTTC. This translates into CASSLVSGGPVGYEQYF. Full variable domain (CDR3 extended with the reference TRBV7-2 and TRBJ2-7 proteins): GAGVSQSPSNKVTEKGKDVELRCDPISGHTALYWYRQSLGQGLEFLIYFQGNSAPDKSGLPSDRFSAERTGGSVSTLTIQRTQQEDSAVYLCASSLVSGGPVGYEQYFGPGTRLTVT.